This TCR beta chain was documented in a study of blood T cells in healthy people across ages. On this clonotype itself: Its antigen is still unknown.

General study results and limits: The long-lived group displayed more naive CD4+ cells, plus higher diversity, than the aged donors did.

Next came a second PCR, run for about 6 to 12 cycles, which used a sample-barcoded 5' primer along with a J-beta primer mix. Researchers report that a template-switch adaptor with 12 random nucleotides tagged each cDNA molecule. TCRdb analysed the 5' RACE reads with MiXCR anew, one entry per CDR3 protein. The sample carries around 1,000,000 distinct CDR3 sequences, more than 30% recorded once. This CDR3 comprises 17 residues. Germline V CDR1 and CDR2: SGHTA, FQGNSA. Deletions cut 5 bases from V and 5 bases from J, with 21 bases between. This clonotype was obtained from a man between 18 and 29 years old in good health. V gene TRBV7-2 combines with J gene TRBJ2-2, with D possibly matching TRBD1 (8 bases). Sequencing used blood. The CDR3 sequence is CASSPYSTGDYTGELFF. DNA for the CDR3: TGTGCCAGCAGCCCCTACTCGACAGGGGACTATACCGGGGAGCTGTTTTTT.